Listed below are T cell receptor beta chains from one sample, sequenced in a study of PD-1 blockade in mismatch repair-deficient tumors. The method was immunoSEQ multiplex PCR; TCRdb's version includes in-frame clones alone and lacks a portion of them. The sample consists of tens of thousands of clones, 80% to 90% of them appearing once. The source material was peripheral blood, sampled 44 weeks after starting pembrolizumab. Every receptor here comes from an adult with mismatch repair-deficient cancer. CDR3s include the opening cysteine and the closing phenylalanine or tryptophan. D genes are given only for firm matches. Clone size is stated in some rows and not others, as once, few, many or a class when expanded.

TRBJ1-1,.,TRBV30,.,CAWSLGRSGGAAFF,TGTGCCTGGAGTCTCGGTCGGAGCGGCGGTGCGGCTTTCTTT
TRBJ2-5,.,TRBV9,.,CASSVGTAPQETQYF,TGTGCCAGCAGCGTAGGGACAGCACCTCAAGAGACCCAGTACTTC
TRBJ2-7,.,TRBV2,TRBD2,CANWGLAGAKEQYF,TGTGCCAACTGGGGACTAGCGGGAGCCAAAGAGCAGTACTTC
TRBJ1-5,.,TRBV7-2,.,CASSLMQGGNQPQHF,TGTGCCAGCAGCTTAATGCAGGGTGGCAATCAGCCCCAGCATTTT
TRBJ1-1,.,TRBV27,.,CASSSGDILGEAFF,TGTGCCAGCAGCTCCGGGGACATTCTGGGTGAAGCTTTCTTT
TRBJ1-4,.,TRBV6-5,.,CASSPAVANEKLFF,TGTGCCAGCAGCCCGGCGGTAGCTAATGAAAAACTGTTTTTT
TRBJ1-1,.,TRBV29-1,TRBD1,CSVARQGTEAFF,TGCAGCGTTGCCCGACAGGGAACTGAAGCTTTCTTT
TRBJ1-1,.,TRBV7-9,.,CASSLTGTMNTEAFF,TGTGCCAGCAGCTTAACCGGGACAATGAACACTGAAGCTTTCTTT
TRBJ2-2,.,TRBV5-4,.,CASSFQATNTGELFF,TGTGCCAGCAGCTTCCAGGCGACGAACACCGGGGAGCTGTTTTTT
TRBJ2-1,.,TRBV7-2,.,CASSSLGQHHEQFF,TGTGCCAGCAGCTCCCTTGGACAGCATCACGAGCAGTTCTTC
TRBJ2-7,once,TRBV7-9,.,CASSLQTSSYEQYF,TGTGCCAGCAGCTTACAGACTAGCTCCTACGAGCAGTACTTC
TRBJ2-7,.,TRBV27,TRBD2,CGGLAANKQYF,TGTGGCGGACTAGCTGCCAACAAGCAGTACTTC
TRBJ1-4,.,TRBV4-1,TRBD1,CASSPDRGRGKLFF,TGCGCCAGCAGCCCCGACAGGGGGCGGGGAAAACTGTTTTTT
TRBJ2-7,.,TRBV2,.,CASREGTHSYEQYF,TGTGCCAGCAGGGAGGGGACCCACTCCTACGAGCAGTACTTC
TRBJ2-3,few,TRBV5-4,.,CASTPGLASTDTQYF,TGTGCCAGCACCCCTGGGCTAGCGAGCACAGATACGCAGTATTTT
TRBJ1-1,.,TRBV7-8,.,CASSLAWGRGVNTEAFF,TGTGCCAGCAGCTTAGCATGGGGGCGTGGGGTGAACACTGAAGCTTTCTTT
TRBJ1-3,.,TRBV4-1,.,CASSQAGTRNGNTIYF,TGCGCCAGCAGCCAAGCCGGGACAAGGAACGGAAACACCATATATTTT
TRBJ2-5,.,TRBV11-3,.,CASPKTETQYF,TGTGCCAGCCCCAAGACAGAGACCCAGTACTTC
TRBJ2-7,.,TRBV10-3,.,CAISEAIGSYEQYF,TGTGCCATCAGTGAGGCCATAGGCTCCTACGAGCAGTACTTC
TRBJ2-7,.,TRBV11-2,.,CASSLDPPPVRYEQYF,TGTGCCAGCAGCTTAGATCCCCCCCCCGTCCGCTACGAGCAGTACTTC
TRBJ1-4,.,TRBV27,.,CASSFNGEKLFF,TGTGCCAGCAGTTTCAACGGTGAAAAACTGTTTTTT
TRBJ2-2,.,TRBV7-2,.,CASSLGTKKGLFF,TGTGCCAGCAGCCTCGGGACCAAAAAGGGGCTGTTTTTT
TRBJ1-1,.,TRBV18,.,CASSGGTEAFF,TGTGCCAGCTCAGGTGGCACTGAAGCTTTCTTT
TRBJ2-3,.,TRBV5-1,.,CASSLSPGTDTQYF,TGCGCCAGCAGCTTGTCACCAGGCACAGATACGCAGTATTTT
TRBJ2-1,many,TRBV27,TRBD2,CASSHSGRGSYNEQFF,TGTGCCAGCAGCCATAGCGGGAGGGGCTCCTACAATGAGCAGTTCTTC
TRBJ2-7,.,TRBV5-4,TRBD2,CASSSPASGRWGSSYEQYF,TGTGCCAGCAGCTCTCCCGCTAGCGGGAGGTGGGGGAGCTCCTACGAGCAGTACTTC
TRBJ2-1,once,TRBV7-9,TRBD1,CASSLDGTGVPYEQFF,TGTGCCAGCAGCTTAGACGGGACAGGGGTCCCCTATGAGCAGTTCTTC
TRBJ1-2,.,TRBV25-1,.,CASSEYGGNYGYTF,TGTGCCAGCAGTGAATACGGCGGAAACTATGGCTACACCTTC
TRBJ2-3,.,TRBV23-1,.,CASSQAFSSTDTQYF,TGCGCCAGCAGTCAAGCGTTCAGTAGCACAGATACGCAGTATTTT
TRBJ1-5,few,TRBV7-8,.,CASSRLQGSHQPQHF,TGTGCCAGCAGCCGATTACAGGGTTCACATCAGCCCCAGCATTTT
TRBJ2-7,medium-sized,TRBV2,.,CASSDPGDHTSYEQYF,TGTGCCAGCAGTGATCCAGGGGACCATACCTCCTACGAGCAGTACTTC
TRBJ2-1,.,TRBV6-5,.,CASSYPGTQREQFF,TGTGCCAGCAGTTACCCTGGGACACAACGCGAGCAGTTCTTC
TRBJ1-1,.,TRBV7-9,TRBD1,CASSLVQGGTEAFF,TGTGCCAGCAGCCTTGTCCAGGGGGGCACTGAAGCTTTCTTT
TRBJ2-1,.,TRBV6-4,.,CASSEEFGSSYNEQFF,TGTGCCAGCAGTGAGGAGTTTGGAAGCTCCTACAATGAGCAGTTCTTC
TRBJ2-7,.,TRBV4-1,TRBD1,CASSQSRTGGYEQYF,TGCGCCAGCAGCCAATCAAGGACAGGGGGCTACGAGCAGTACTTC
TRBJ2-5,.,TRBV5-1,.,CASSLVTGTETQYF,TGCGCCAGCAGCTTGGTGACAGGGACTGAGACCCAGTACTTC
TRBJ2-7,.,TRBV28,.,CASSFFIASYEQYF,TGTGCCAGCAGTTTCTTCATAGCTTCCTACGAGCAGTACTTC
TRBJ1-5,.,TRBV4-3,.,CASSPQRADQPQHF,TGCGCCAGCAGCCCTCAAAGGGCAGACCAGCCCCAGCATTTT
TRBJ2-7,.,TRBV29-1,TRBD2,CSVQKSGNSYEQYF,TGCAGCGTCCAAAAGAGCGGGAACTCCTACGAGCAGTACTTC
TRBJ1-4,.,TRBV6-1,TRBD1,CASSQGATNEKLFF,TGTGCCAGCAGTCAGGGGGCAACTAATGAAAAACTGTTTTTT
TRBJ2-1,.,TRBV9,TRBD2,CASSVGGTTINNEQFF,TGTGCCAGCAGCGTAGGCGGGACTACGATTAACAATGAGCAGTTCTTC
TRBJ1-2,.,TRBV5-1,.,CASSLGTTLAGYTF,TGCGCCAGCAGCCTGGGCACCACATTAGCTGGCTACACCTTC
TRBJ2-5,.,TRBV29-1,.,CSVEQDGLTQYF,TGCAGCGTTGAACAAGACGGGCTGACCCAGTACTTC
TRBJ2-3,.,TRBV7-3,.,CASSELGGGSPDTQYF,TGTGCCAGCAGCGAACTGGGTGGGGGGAGTCCAGATACGCAGTATTTT
TRBJ2-4,once,TRBV30,.,CAWAEGGRPNIQYF,TGTGCCTGGGCGGAAGGGGGGCGCCCAAACATTCAGTACTTC
TRBJ2-5,.,TRBV15,TRBD2,CATSVTSGRETQYF,TGTGCCACCAGCGTCACTAGCGGGAGGGAGACCCAGTACTTC
TRBJ1-5,once,TRBV6-5,.,CASSYSGFDQPQHF,TGTGCCAGCAGTTACTCGGGCTTTGATCAGCCCCAGCATTTT
TRBJ1-2,medium-sized,TRBV11-3,.,CASSWGSGSNYGYTF,TGTGCCAGCAGCTGGGGATCAGGGAGTAACTATGGCTACACCTTC
TRBJ2-5,.,TRBV7-2,.,CASSDGMRETQYF,TGTGCCAGCAGCGATGGGATGAGGGAGACCCAGTACTTC
TRBJ2-1,.,TRBV12-5,TRBD2,CASEASGSYNEQFF,TGTGCTAGTGAAGCTAGCGGGTCTTACAATGAGCAGTTCTTC
TRBJ2-7,.,TRBV10-3,.,CAISETYEQYF,TGTGCCATCAGTGAGACCTACGAGCAGTACTTC
TRBJ1-4,.,TRBV6-1,.,CATGRINEKLFF,TGTGCCACTGGACGGATTAATGAAAAACTGTTTTTT
TRBJ2-5,.,TRBV9,TRBD2,CASSASGRPQETQYF,TGTGCCAGCAGCGCTAGCGGGAGGCCCCAAGAGACCCAGTACTTC
TRBJ2-5,.,TRBV11-3,TRBD2,CASSPLAGLRETQYF,TGTGCCAGCAGCCCACTAGCGGGCCTGAGGGAGACCCAGTACTTC
TRBJ2-2,.,TRBV25-1,TRBD2,CASSETYLAGADGELFF,TGTGCCAGCAGTGAAACTTACCTAGCGGGAGCTGACGGGGAGCTGTTTTTT
TRBJ2-3,.,TRBV5-6,TRBD2,CASRGGLAGGPTQYF,TGTGCCAGCAGGGGCGGACTAGCGGGAGGTCCTACGCAGTATTTT
TRBJ1-4,.,TRBV2,.,CASGGAGATNEKLFF,TGTGCCAGCGGGGGGGCAGGTGCAACTAATGAAAAACTGTTTTTT
TRBJ2-7,.,TRBV5-6,.,CASSASPGASEQYF,TGTGCCAGCAGCGCCAGCCCGGGGGCGAGCGAGCAGTACTTC
TRBJ1-1,.,TRBV4-3,.,CASSREGATEAFF,TGCGCCAGCAGCCGAGAAGGGGCCACTGAAGCTTTCTTT